The 25 T cell receptor beta chains reported below all come from one sample, sequenced in a study of response to subunit inactivated influenza vaccine. TCRdb ran MiXCR on the RT-PCR reads and lists one entry per CDR3 protein. The sample has under 500,000 distinct CDR3 sequences, roughly 11% seen once. Sequencing used PBMCs from blood, obtained 40 to 50 days after vaccination. These receptors were collected from a man aged 45-65 years who received an inactivated influenza vaccine.

This clonotype was recorded at least ten times. The V and J genes are TRBV6-5 and TRBJ2-7, with a tentative D call TRBD1 (5 bases). The CDR3 runs to 14 residues. The ends were cut back, 4 bases at V and 7 bases at J, with 17 bases in the middle. Germline loops: CDR1 MNHEY, CDR2 SVGAGI. Here the CDR3 DNA reads TGTGCCAGCAGTTTTACAGGCCCAACGGCGGAGCAGTACTTC. Amino acids: CASSFTGPTAEQYF.

The genes are TRBV20-1 and TRBJ1-6, with unresolved D. V dropped 6 bases and J dropped 5 bases, with 11 bases sitting between them. Per the germline V gene, CDR1 is DFQATT and CDR2 is SNEGSKA (reference sequence). This CDR3 has 13 amino acids. The CDR3 region is CSAFAVNNSPLHF. CDR3 DNA sequence: TGCAGTGCCTTCGCCGTTAATAATTCACCCCTCCACTTT.

This clonotype has just a few counts. The chain recombines TRBV28 with TRBJ1-3; D not resolved. V was shortened by 7 bases and J by 0 bases, with 13 bases between the two germline ends. Germline V gene sequence: CDR1 MDHEN, CDR2 SYDVKM. The length of the CDR3 is 15 residues. Here the CDR3 DNA reads TGTGCCAGCAAACCGTTACGAACCTCTGGAAACACCATATATTTT. Amino acid sequence: CASKPLRTSGNTIYF.

This clonotype turned up a few times. CDR3 coding DNA: TGTGCCAGCAGCTCCCGTACGGACAGGGGGTTCTTAAAGACCCAGTACTTC. Its translation: CASSSRTDRGFLKTQYF. V is TRBV7-2 and J is TRBJ2-5; 10 bases fit TRBD1. The length of the CDR3 is 17 residues. With V trimmed by 4 bases and J by 6 bases, 14 bases remained unmatched. Germline CDR1 reads SGHTA; CDR2 reads FQGNSA.

The chain joins TRBV20-1 to TRBJ2-3; TRBD2 might be the D (6 bases). Germline V lookup: CDR1 DFQATT, CDR2 SNEGSKA (reference sequence). V was shortened by 2 bases and J by 5 bases, with 8 bases between the two germline ends. This CDR3 contains 12 residues. The CDR3 reads CSARNGGDTQYF. The CDR3 DNA reads TGCAGTGCTAGAAACGGGGGAGATACGCAGTATTTT.

This clonotype was seen many times. The chain has TRBV20-1 and TRBJ2-5; 7 bases are a match to TRBD2. V trimming: 0 bases; J trimming: 1 base; junction bases outside the gene matches: 5. CDR1 is DFQATT and CDR2 is SNEGSKA in the germline V gene (reference sequence). The CDR3 is 15 residues long. The CDR3 here is CSAREFGGGQETQYF. In DNA, the CDR3 is TGCAGTGCTAGAGAGTTCGGCGGGGGCCAAGAGACCCAGTACTTC.

This clonotype came up a few times. This rearrangement joins TRBV7-7 to TRBJ2-1; D uncertain. The CDR3 extends over 15 amino acids. The V end lost 5 bases, the J end lost 4 bases, and 15 bases lay between the germline ends. The germline CDR1 and CDR2 sequences are SSHAT and FNYEAQ (reference sequence). The CDR3 nucleotides read TGTGCCAGCAGCCCTAGTCCGGGCACTTACAATGAGCAGTTCTTC. Translating it yields CASSPSPGTYNEQFF.

The genes are TRBV6-6 and TRBJ2-1; D is unresolved. CDR3 length equals 14 residues. Trimming removed 7 bases from V and 5 bases from J, with 15 bases in between. Germline loops: CDR1 MNHNY, CDR2 SVGAGI (reference sequence). CDR3 loop: CASTSGSVNNEQFF. The CDR3 DNA follows: TGTGCCAGCACTTCCGGGTCGGTCAACAATGAGCAGTTCTTC.

The V gene is TRBV9, the J gene TRBJ2-7; D assignment may be TRBD1 or TRBD2 (5 bases each). Looked up from germline, CDR1 is SGDLS and CDR2 is YYNGEE. Trimming took off 4 bases at V and 4 bases at J, with 15 bases between the two ends. The CDR3 runs 14 residues. The DNA for the CDR3 is TGTGCCAGCAGCCAAGGGGACCCCCAGTACGAGCAGTACTTC. It yields the protein CASSQGDPQYEQYF.

This clonotype appeared many times. The chain combines TRBV11-2 with TRBJ2-2, with 7 nucleotides matching TRBD2. CDR3 length: 14 residues. V dropped 2 bases and J dropped 8; count of bases not matched to a gene: 5. CDR1 is SGHAT, CDR2 FQNNGV, per germline. The CDR3 protein is CASSLRTAGGELFF. The CDR3 nucleotides read TGTGCCAGCAGCTTACGAACAGCGGGGGGGGAGCTGTTTTTT.

The chain links TRBV6-5 to TRBJ2-5, with 7 bases that match TRBD2. This CDR3 spans 18 amino acids. Germline lookup yields CDR1 MNHEY and CDR2 SVGAGI. With V trimmed by 0 bases and J by 3 bases, 13 bases remained unmatched. This CDR3 reads CASSYSTGVAGKKETQYF. CDR3 DNA sequence: TGTGCCAGCAGTTACTCGACGGGGGTAGCGGGTAAAAAAGAGACCCAGTACTTC.

The CDR3 loop reads CSPRLGEYEQYF. As DNA, the CDR3 is TGCAGCCCCCGGCTGGGTGAGTACGAGCAGTACTTC. The chain carries TRBV29-1 and TRBJ2-7, with no clear D. CDR1 SQVTM and CDR2 ANQGSEA come from the germline V gene. The CDR3 contains 12 residues. Between the trimmed V and J ends, which lost 8 bases and 4 bases, there was a span of 15 bases.

The chain has TRBV5-1 and TRBJ2-1; a weak D match, TRBD2 (6 bases). The CDR3 runs to 21 residues. V dropped 3 bases and J dropped 0 bases, with 28 bases sitting between them. Germline V gives CDR1 SGHRS, CDR2 YFSETQ. The CDR3 here is CASSWVISGTPYHSSYNEQFF. The CDR3 region has the DNA TGCGCCAGCAGCTGGGTTATTTCCGGGACTCCCTACCATTCCTCCTACAATGAGCAGTTCTTC.

This clonotype was observed a few times. V gene TRBV6-2 or TRBV6-3 combines with J gene TRBJ2-5, with D possibly matching TRBD1 (5 bases). This CDR3 is built from 14 residues. CDR1 is MNHEY, CDR2 SVGEGT, per germline. The V and J ends lost 5 bases and 5 bases respectively, with 15 bases between them. The CDR3: CASSHQGPRETQYF. CDR3 in DNA: TGTGCCAGCAGTCATCAGGGTCCGAGGGAGACCCAGTACTTC.

The chain recombines TRBV7-9 with TRBJ2-7; 7 positions agree with TRBD2. The CDR3 has 16 amino acids. CDR1 and CDR2 from the germline V gene are SEHNR and FQNEAQ (reference sequence). The trim removed 1 base at V and 3 bases at J, leaving 9 bases unmatched. The CDR3 loop reads CASSLVSGGRNYEQYF. CDR3 nucleotide sequence: TGTGCCAGCAGCTTAGTCTCCGGCGGGAGAAACTACGAGCAGTACTTC.

There are many counts of this clonotype. The rearrangement uses TRBV6-6 and TRBJ1-1; D is uncertain. V was clipped by 1 base and J by 5 bases, with 8 bases between them. Germline CDR1 is MNHNY and CDR2 is SVGAGI (reference sequence). The CDR3 covers 13 residues. CDR3 bases: TGTGCCAGCAGTTACTTGGGAGGTACTGAAGCTTTCTTT. This encodes CASSYLGGTEAFF.

This clonotype was picked up a small number of times. The chain couples TRBV4-3 to TRBJ1-2; D is unclear. Between the trimmed V and J ends, which lost 1 base and 4 bases, there was a span of 13 bases. The CDR3 has 15 amino acids. The germline CDR1 and CDR2 sequences are LGHNA and YSLEER. CDR3 sequence (DNA): TGCGCCAGCAGCCAAGTCAGTAACAGCCTCTATGGCTACACCTTC. This gives the protein CASSQVSNSLYGYTF.

This clonotype was detected only a few times. The J gene is TRBJ2-1, the V gene TRBV12-3 or TRBV12-4; tentatively, D is TRBD1 or TRBD2 (5 bases each). The CDR3 consists of 14 residues. With 4 bases removed from V and 6 bases from J, the gap between germline ends came to 13 bases. CDR3 region: CASSSPGTVNEQFF. CDR3 sequence (DNA): TGTGCCAGCAGTTCCCCCGGGACCGTCAATGAGCAGTTCTTC.

This clonotype has only a few counts. The chain employs TRBV5-5 and TRBJ2-3; no clear D gene. The CDR3 has 16 amino acids. V was shortened by 2 bases and J by 0 bases, with 13 bases between the two germline ends. CDR1 and CDR2 (germline): SGHKS, YYEKEE (reference sequence). CDR3 residues: CASSLHGLTSTDTQYF. The CDR3 DNA follows: TGTGCCAGCAGCTTACATGGGCTAACTAGCACAGATACGCAGTATTTT.

This clonotype was counted only a few times. CDR3 amino acids: CASSQRQYYGYTF. The DNA for the CDR3 is TGCGCCAGCAGCCAACGACAGTACTATGGCTACACCTTC. The rearrangement links TRBV4-1 to TRBJ1-2; the D gene is possibly TRBD1 (5 bases). CDR3 length equals 13 residues. Per the germline V gene, CDR1 is MGHRA and CDR2 is YSYEKL. Trimming removed 2 bases at V and 3 bases at J, with 7 bases between.

This clonotype was detected ten times or more. The rearrangement uses TRBV10-3 and TRBJ2-5, with a tentative D call TRBD2 (5 bases). The germline gives CDR1 ENHRY, CDR2 SYGVKD. Trimming left V 2 bases short and J 7 bases short, with 17 bases between. This CDR3 contains 15 residues. CDR3 loop: CAISEPRASRLTQYF. CDR3 coding DNA: TGTGCCATCAGTGAGCCAAGGGCTAGCCGGTTGACCCAGTACTTC.

This clonotype has more than one count but fewer than ten. The chain employs TRBV24-1 and TRBJ2-5; D unresolved. The ends were cut back, 6 bases at V and 2 bases at J, with 12 bases in the middle. CDR1 and CDR2 from the germline V gene are KGHDR and SFDVKD. The CDR3 is made up of 14 amino acids. CDR3 loop: CATSRAESQETQYF. CDR3 bases: TGTGCCACCAGTCGGGCAGAGAGTCAAGAGACCCAGTACTTC.

The gene calls are TRBV23-1 and TRBJ2-5; D remains unclear. TRBV23-1 is assigned to the ORF class and has an uncertain function. The CDR3 length is 12 residues. V dropped 7 bases and J dropped 2 bases, with 8 bases sitting between them. This CDR3 is CASTSSQETQYF. CDR3 nucleotides: TGCGCCAGCACCTCTTCTCAAGAGACCCAGTACTTC.

This clonotype was found many times. The chain couples TRBV4-3 to TRBJ2-2; D is possibly TRBD1 (5 bases). This CDR3 contains 16 residues. V was pared by 1 base and J by 4 bases, with 13 bases between. Germline V gene sequence: CDR1 LGHNA, CDR2 YSLEER. CDR3 nucleotide sequence: TGCGCCAGCAGCCAAGCTGTCCAGGGCGCCACCGGGGAGCTGTTTTTT. Translating it yields CASSQAVQGATGELFF.

This clonotype was detected only a few times. The J gene is TRBJ2-3, the V gene TRBV14; 9 bases are a match to TRBD2. Germline V gene sequence: CDR1 SGHDN, CDR2 FVKESK. V was clipped by 6 bases and J by 0 bases; unmatched bases: 13. The CDR3 spans 18 residues. CDR3 bases: TGTGCCAGCAGTCGACGGCGGGCTAGCGGGACCAGCACAGATACGCAGTATTTT. Its translation is CASSRRRASGTSTDTQYF. Filled out from reference TRBV14 and TRBJ2-3, the complete variable domain reads EAGVTQFPSHSVIEKGQTVTLRCDPISGHDNLYWYRRVMGKEIKFLLHFVKESKQDESGMPNNRFLAERTGGTYSTLKVQPAELEDSGVYFCASSRRRASGTSTDTQYFGPGTRLTVL.